The subject of this entry is one TCR beta chain. The data are from a study of control samples from healthy donors and cancer patients. This CDR3 is 15 amino acids long. Trimming cost V 1 base and J 4 bases, with 10 bases left between them. Germline CDR1 and CDR2: SGHVS and FNYEAQ. The assay was immunoSEQ multiplex PCR, and TCRdb's table has in-frame clones only and misses some. This sample carries approximately 120,000 clones, 80% to 95% of them seen once, and the ten largest clones take around 0.6%. The rearrangement uses TRBV7-6 and TRBJ2-2; D may be TRBD1 (6 bases). The TCR was taken from a man older than 75 with head and neck cancer. Sequenced input: PBMCs. The CDR3 nucleotides are TGTGCCAGCAGCTTAGGAGAACAGGGCACCGGGGAGCTGTTTTTT. Its protein is CASSLGEQGTGELFF.